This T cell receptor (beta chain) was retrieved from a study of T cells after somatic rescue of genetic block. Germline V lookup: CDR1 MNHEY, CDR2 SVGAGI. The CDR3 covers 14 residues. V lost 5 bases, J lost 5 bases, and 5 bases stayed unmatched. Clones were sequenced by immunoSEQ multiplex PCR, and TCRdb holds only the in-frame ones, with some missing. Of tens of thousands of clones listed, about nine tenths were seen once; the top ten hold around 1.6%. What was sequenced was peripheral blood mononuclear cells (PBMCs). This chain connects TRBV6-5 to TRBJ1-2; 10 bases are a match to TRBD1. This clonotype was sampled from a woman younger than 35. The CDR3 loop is CASSRGQGWYGYTF. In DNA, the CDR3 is TGTGCCAGCAGTCGGGGACAGGGGTGGTATGGCTACACCTTC.